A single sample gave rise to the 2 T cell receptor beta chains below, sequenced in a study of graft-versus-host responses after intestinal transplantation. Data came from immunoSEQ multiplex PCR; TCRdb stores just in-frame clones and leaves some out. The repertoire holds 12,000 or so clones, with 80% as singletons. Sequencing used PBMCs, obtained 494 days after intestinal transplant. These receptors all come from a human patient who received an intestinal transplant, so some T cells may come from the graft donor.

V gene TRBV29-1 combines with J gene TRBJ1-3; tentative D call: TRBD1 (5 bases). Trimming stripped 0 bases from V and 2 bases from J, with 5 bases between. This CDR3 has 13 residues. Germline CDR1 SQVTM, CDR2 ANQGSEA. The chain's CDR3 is CSVEEGAGNTIYF. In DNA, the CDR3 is TGCAGCGTTGAAGAAGGGGCTGGAAACACCATATATTTT.

CDR3 region: CASSIPTSGADTQYF. The CDR3 DNA is TGTGCCAGTAGTATACCCACTAGTGGAGCAGATACGCAGTATTTT. The chain uses TRBV19 and TRBJ2-3, with D possibly TRBD2 on 5 matching bases. The CDR3 is 15 residues long. The germline CDR1 and CDR2 sequences are LNHDA and SQIVND (reference sequence). With 2 bases removed from V and 4 bases from J, the gap between germline ends came to 13 bases.